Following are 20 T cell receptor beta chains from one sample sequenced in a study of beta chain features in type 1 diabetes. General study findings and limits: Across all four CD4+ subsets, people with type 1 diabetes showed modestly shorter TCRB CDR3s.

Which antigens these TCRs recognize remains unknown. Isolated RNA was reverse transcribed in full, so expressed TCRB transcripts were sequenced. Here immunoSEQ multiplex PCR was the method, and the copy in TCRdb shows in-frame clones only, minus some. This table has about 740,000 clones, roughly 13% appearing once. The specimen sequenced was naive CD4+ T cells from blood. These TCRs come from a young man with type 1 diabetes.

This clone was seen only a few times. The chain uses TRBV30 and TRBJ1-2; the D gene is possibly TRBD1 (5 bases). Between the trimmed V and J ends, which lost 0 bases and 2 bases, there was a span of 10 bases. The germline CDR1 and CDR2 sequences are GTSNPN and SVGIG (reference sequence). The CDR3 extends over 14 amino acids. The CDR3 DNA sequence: TGTGCCTGGAGTGTAAGCAGGGTCAACTATGGCTACACCTTC. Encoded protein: CAWSVSRVNYGYTF.

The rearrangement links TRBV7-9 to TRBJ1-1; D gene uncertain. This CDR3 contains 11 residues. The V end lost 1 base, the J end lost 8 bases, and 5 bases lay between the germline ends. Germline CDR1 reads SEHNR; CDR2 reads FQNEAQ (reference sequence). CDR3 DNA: TGTGCCAGCAGCTTAGGGCAGGAAGCTTTCTTT. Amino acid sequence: CASSLGQEAFF.

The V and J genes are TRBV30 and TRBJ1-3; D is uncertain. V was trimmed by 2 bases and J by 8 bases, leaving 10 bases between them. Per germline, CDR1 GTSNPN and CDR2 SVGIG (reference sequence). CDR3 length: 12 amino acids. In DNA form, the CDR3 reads TGTGCCTGGAGTAGCGGATCCTACACCATATATTTT. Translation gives CAWSSGSYTIYF.

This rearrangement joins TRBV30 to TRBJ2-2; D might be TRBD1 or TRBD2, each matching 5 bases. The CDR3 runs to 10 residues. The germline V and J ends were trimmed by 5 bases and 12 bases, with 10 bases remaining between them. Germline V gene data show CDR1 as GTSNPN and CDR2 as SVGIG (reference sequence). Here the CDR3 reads CAWSGTKLFF. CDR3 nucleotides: TGTGCCTGGTCTGGGACGAAGCTGTTTTTT.

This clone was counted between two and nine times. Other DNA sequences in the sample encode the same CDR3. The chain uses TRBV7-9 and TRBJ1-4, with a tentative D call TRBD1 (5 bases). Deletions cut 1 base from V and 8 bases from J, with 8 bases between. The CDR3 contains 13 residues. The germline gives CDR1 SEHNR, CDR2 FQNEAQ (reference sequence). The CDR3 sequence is CASSLGQGEKLFF. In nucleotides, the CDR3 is TGTGCCAGCAGCTTAGGGCAGGGCGAAAAACTGTTTTTT.

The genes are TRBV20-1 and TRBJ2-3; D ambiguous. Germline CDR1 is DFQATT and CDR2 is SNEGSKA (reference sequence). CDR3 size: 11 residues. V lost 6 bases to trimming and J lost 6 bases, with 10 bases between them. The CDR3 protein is CSAYATDTQYF. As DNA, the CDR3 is TGCAGTGCATACGCCACGGATACGCAGTATTTT.

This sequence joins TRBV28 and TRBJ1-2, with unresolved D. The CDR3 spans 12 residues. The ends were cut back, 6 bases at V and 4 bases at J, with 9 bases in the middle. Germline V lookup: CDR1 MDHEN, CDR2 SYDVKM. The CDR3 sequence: CASRPGPYGYTF. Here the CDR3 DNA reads TGTGCCAGCAGACCCGGACCCTATGGCTACACCTTC.

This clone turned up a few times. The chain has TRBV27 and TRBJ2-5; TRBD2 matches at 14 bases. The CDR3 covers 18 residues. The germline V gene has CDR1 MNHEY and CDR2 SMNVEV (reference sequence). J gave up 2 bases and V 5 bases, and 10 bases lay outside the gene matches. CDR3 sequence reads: CASSPRTSGGTNQETQYF. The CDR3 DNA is TGTGCCAGCAGTCCTAGGACTAGCGGGGGGACAAATCAAGAGACCCAGTACTTC.

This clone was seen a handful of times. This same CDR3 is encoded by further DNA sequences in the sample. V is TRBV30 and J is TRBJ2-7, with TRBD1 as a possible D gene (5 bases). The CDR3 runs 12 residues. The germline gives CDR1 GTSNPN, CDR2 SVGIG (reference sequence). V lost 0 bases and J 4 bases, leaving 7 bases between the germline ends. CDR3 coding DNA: TGTGCCTGGAGTGTATCAGGGTACGAGCAGTACTTC. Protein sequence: CAWSVSGYEQYF.

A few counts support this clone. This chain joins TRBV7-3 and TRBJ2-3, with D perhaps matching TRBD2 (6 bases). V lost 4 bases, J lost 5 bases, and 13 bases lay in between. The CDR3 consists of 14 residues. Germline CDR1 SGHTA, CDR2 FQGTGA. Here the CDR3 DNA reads TGTGCCAGCAGCTCGGGAGCCTCGGGAGATACGCAGTATTTT. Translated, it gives CASSSGASGDTQYF.

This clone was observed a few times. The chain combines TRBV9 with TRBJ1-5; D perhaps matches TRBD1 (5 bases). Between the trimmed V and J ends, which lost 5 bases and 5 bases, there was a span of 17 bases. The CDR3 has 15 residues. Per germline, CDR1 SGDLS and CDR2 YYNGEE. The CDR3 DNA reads TGTGCCAGCAGTAGCGGGGACGGCTCTTATCAGCCCCAGCATTTT. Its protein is CASSSGDGSYQPQHF. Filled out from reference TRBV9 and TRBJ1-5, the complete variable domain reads DSGVTQTPKHLITATGQRVTLRCSPRSGDLSVYWYQQSLDQGLQFLIQYYNGEERAKGNILERFSAQQFPDLHSELNLSSLELGDSALYFCASSSGDGSYQPQHFGDGTRLSIL.

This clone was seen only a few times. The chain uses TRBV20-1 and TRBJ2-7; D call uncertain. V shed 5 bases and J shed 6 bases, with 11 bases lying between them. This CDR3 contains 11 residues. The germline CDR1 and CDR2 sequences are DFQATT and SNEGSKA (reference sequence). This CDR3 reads CSAQTPLEQYF. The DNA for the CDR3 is TGCAGTGCTCAGACACCCCTCGAGCAGTACTTC.

The CDR3 is CASSAGQGVYEQYF. CDR3 DNA: TGTGCCAGCTCAGCGGGACAGGGAGTATACGAGCAGTACTTC. This sequence joins TRBV18 and TRBJ2-7, with 9 bases aligning to TRBD1. From germline, CDR1 is KGHSH and CDR2 LQKENI. V was pared by 5 bases and J by 4 bases, with 6 bases of the junction left unmatched. The CDR3 has 14 amino acids. Together with reference TRBV18 and TRBJ2-7, the CDR3 gives the full variable domain: NAGVMQNPRHLVRRRGQEARLRCSPMKGHSHVYWYRQLPEEGLKFMVYLQKENIIDESGMPKERFSAEFPKEGPSILRIQQVVRGDSAAYFCASSAGQGVYEQYFGPGTRLTVT.

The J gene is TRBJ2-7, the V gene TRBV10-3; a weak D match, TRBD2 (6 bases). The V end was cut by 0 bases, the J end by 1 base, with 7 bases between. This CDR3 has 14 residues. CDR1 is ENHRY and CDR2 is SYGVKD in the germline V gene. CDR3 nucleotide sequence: TGTGCCATCAGTGAGTCGGGGGGTTCCTACGAGCAGTACTTC. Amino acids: CAISESGGSYEQYF.

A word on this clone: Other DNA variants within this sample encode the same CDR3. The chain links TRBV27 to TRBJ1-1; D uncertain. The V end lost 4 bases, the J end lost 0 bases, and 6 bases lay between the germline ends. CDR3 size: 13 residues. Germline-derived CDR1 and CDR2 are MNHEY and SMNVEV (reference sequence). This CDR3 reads CASSSNMNTEAFF. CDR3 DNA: TGTGCCAGCAGTTCAAATATGAACACTGAAGCTTTCTTT.

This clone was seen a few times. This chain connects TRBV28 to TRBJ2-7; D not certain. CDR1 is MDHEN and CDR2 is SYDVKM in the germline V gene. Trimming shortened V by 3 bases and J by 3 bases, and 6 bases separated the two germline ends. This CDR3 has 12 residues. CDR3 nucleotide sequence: TGTGCCAGCAGTTTTTACAGCTACGAGCAGTACTTC. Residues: CASSFYSYEQYF.

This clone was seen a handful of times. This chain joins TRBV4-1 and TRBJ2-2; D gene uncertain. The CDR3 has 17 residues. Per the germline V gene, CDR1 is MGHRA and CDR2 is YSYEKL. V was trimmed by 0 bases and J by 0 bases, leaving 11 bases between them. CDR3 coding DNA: TGCGCCAGCAGCCAAGATACGGCAAGTTCGAACACCGGGGAGCTGTTTTTT. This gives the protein CASSQDTASSNTGELFF.

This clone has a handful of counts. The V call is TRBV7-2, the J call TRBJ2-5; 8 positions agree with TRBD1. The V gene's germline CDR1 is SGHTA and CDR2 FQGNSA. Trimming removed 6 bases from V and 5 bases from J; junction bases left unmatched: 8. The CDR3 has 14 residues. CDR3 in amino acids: CASSLDRGRETQYF. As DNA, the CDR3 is TGTGCCAGCAGTCTTGACAGGGGCAGGGAGACCCAGTACTTC.

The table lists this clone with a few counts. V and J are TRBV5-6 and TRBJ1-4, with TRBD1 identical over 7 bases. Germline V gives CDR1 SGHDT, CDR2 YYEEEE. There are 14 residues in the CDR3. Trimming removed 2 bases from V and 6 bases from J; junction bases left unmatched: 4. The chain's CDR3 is CASSLRDSYEKLFF. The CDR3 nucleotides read TGTGCCAGCAGCTTACGGGACAGCTATGAAAAACTGTTTTTT.

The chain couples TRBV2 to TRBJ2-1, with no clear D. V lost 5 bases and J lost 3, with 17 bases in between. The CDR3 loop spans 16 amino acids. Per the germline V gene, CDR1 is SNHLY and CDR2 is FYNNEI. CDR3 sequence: CASSSPRGGDYNEQFF. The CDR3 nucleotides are TGTGCCAGCAGTTCACCAAGAGGTGGGGACTACAATGAGCAGTTCTTC.